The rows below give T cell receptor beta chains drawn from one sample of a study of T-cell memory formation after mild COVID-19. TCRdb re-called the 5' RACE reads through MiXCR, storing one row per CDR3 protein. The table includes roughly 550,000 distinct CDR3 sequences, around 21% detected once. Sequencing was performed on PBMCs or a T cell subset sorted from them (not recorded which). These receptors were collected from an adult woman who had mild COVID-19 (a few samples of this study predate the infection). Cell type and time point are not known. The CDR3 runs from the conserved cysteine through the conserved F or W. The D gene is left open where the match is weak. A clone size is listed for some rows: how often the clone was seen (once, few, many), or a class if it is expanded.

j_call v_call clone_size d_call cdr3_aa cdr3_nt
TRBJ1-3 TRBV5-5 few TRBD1 CASREGQGISGNTIYF TGTGCCAGCAGGGAGGGACAGGGTATTTCAGGAAACACCATATATTTT
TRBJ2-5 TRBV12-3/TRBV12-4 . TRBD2 CASSLPSGGGGAQYF TGTGCCAGCAGTTTGCCCAGCGGGGGAGGTGGGGCCCAGTACTTC
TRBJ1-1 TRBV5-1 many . CASSSGPNTEAFF TGCGCCAGCAGCTCAGGACCGAACACTGAAGCTTTCTTT
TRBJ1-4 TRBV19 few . CASSGELDEKLFF TGTGCCTCGTCGGGGGAGTTGGATGAAAAACTGTTTTTT
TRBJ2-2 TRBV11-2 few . CASSLVTGLTGELFF TGTGCCAGCAGCTTAGTTACGGGCCTCACCGGGGAGCTGTTTTTT
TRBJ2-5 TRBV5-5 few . CASSLGHLYQETQYF TGTGCCAGCAGCTTGGGACACCTATACCAAGAGACCCAGTACTTC
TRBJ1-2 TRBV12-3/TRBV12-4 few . CASQGGQGVGNYGYTF TGTGCCAGCCAAGGGGGGCAGGGCGTCGGTAACTATGGCTACACCTTC
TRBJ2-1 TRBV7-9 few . CATSGWDTINEQFF TGTGCCACGTCTGGGTGGGACACAATAAATGAGCAGTTCTTC
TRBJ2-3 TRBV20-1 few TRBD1 CSARDLGQGTDTQYF TGCAGTGCTAGAGATCTTGGACAGGGCACAGATACGCAGTATTTT
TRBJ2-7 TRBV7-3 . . CASSPGADYEQYF TGTGCCAGCAGCCCGGGAGCCGACTACGAGCAGTACTTC
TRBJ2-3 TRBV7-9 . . CASNRYGDTQYF TGTGCCAGCAACCGGTACGGGGATACGCAGTATTTT
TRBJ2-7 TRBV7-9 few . CASSQDLYEQYF TGTGCCAGCAGCCAAGACCTTTACGAGCAGTACTTC
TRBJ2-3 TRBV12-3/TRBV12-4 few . CASSFRPWEQYF TGTGCCAGCAGTTTTAGGCCCTGGGAGCAGTATTTT
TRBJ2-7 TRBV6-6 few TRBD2 CASRLTSGGVIYEQYF TGTGCCAGCAGGCTAACCAGTGGGGGGGTTATCTACGAGCAGTACTTC
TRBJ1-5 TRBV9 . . CASSRGGGGQPQHF TGTGCCAGCAGCAGAGGTGGGGGCGGTCAGCCCCAGCATTTT
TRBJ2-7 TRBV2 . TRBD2 CASRRGLAGETYEQYF TGTGCCAGCAGGAGAGGACTAGCGGGAGAAACCTACGAGCAGTACTTC
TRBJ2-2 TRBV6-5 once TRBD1 CASSYSSGTGFVGTGELFF TGTGCCAGCAGTTACTCTTCCGGGACAGGGTTCGTCGGCACCGGGGAGCTGTTTTTT
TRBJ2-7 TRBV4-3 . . CASSPGRSVEQYF TGCGCCAGCAGCCCGGGCCGTTCGGTGGAGCAGTACTTC
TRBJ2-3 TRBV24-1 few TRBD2 CATSDLAGRETDTQYF TGTGCCACCAGTGATTTGGCGGGGCGGGAGACAGATACGCAGTATTTT
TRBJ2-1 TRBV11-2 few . CASSLERVEQFF TGTGCCAGCAGCTTAGAAAGGGTCGAGCAGTTCTTC
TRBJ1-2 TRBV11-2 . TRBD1 CASSFPDRRGYTF TGTGCCAGCAGCTTTCCGGACAGGAGGGGCTACACCTTC
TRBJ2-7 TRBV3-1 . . CASSQTNYEQYF TGTGCCAGCAGCCAAACGAACTACGAGCAGTACTTC
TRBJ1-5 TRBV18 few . CASSPGGGNINQPQHF TGTGCCAGCTCACCCGGGGGAGGGAACATTAATCAGCCCCAGCATTTT
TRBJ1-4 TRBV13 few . CASSLRLGQLFF TGTGCCAGCAGCTTACGTCTCGGGCAACTGTTTTTT
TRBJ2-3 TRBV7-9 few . CASSPKRGGTDTQYF TGTGCCAGCTCCCCAAAGAGAGGTGGCACAGATACGCAGTATTTT
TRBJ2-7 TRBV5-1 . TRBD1 CASSLGRTGALSYEQYF TGCGCCAGCAGCTTGGGCAGGACAGGGGCCCTCTCCTACGAGCAGTACTTC
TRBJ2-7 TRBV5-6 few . CASSRTGVGGQYF TGTGCCAGCAGCCGTACCGGGGTCGGAGGGCAGTACTTC
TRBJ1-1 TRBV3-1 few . CASSQTGATEAFF TGTGCCAGCAGCCAGACCGGAGCCACTGAAGCTTTCTTT
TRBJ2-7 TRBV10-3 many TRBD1 CATAQGASYEQYF TGTGCCACCGCTCAGGGGGCGAGCTACGAGCAGTACTTC
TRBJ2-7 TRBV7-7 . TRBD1 CASSVDRVSYEQYF TGTGCCAGCAGCGTGGACAGGGTCTCCTACGAGCAGTACTTC
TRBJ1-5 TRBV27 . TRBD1 CASSFIGTGEFKPHF TGTGCCAGCAGCTTCATTGGGACAGGGGAATTTAAGCCCCATTTT
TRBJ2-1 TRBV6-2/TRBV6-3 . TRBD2 CASSPTLTSGRYFEQFF TGTGCCAGCAGCCCTACCCTGACTAGCGGGAGGTACTTTGAGCAGTTCTTC
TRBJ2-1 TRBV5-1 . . CASSRLQLDNEQFF TGCGCCAGCAGCCGCCTACAGTTAGACAATGAGCAGTTCTTC
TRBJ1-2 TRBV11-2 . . CASSPVRGSMAGGYTF TGTGCCAGCAGCCCCGTGCGGGGGTCGATGGCCGGTGGCTACACCTTC
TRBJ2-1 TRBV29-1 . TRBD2 CSVYDISGRPEQFF TGCAGCGTTTATGACATTAGCGGGAGACCTGAGCAGTTCTTC
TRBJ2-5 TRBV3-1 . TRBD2 CASSQDEGGPGETQYF TGTGCCAGCAGCCAAGATGAGGGAGGGCCGGGGGAGACCCAGTACTTC
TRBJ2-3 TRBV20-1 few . CSARRQTSTDTQYF TGCAGTGCTAGACGTCAGACTAGCACAGATACGCAGTATTTT
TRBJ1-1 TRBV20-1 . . CSAPDRTEAFF TGCAGTGCTCCCGACAGGACTGAAGCTTTCTTT
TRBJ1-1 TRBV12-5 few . CASGTGYAEAFF TGTGCTAGTGGAACAGGGTACGCTGAAGCTTTCTTT
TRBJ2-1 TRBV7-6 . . CASSHQLSSYNEQFF TGTGCCAGCAGCCACCAACTGAGCTCCTACAATGAGCAGTTCTTC
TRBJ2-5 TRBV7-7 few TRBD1 CASSQARQGLETQYF TGTGCTAGCAGCCAAGCACGACAGGGGCTAGAGACCCAGTACTTC
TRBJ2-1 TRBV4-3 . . CASSQDRTGSPYNEQFF TGCGCCAGCAGCCAAGATCGCACAGGGAGCCCCTACAATGAGCAGTTCTTC
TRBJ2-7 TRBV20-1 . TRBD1 CSAQWGQGSSYEQYF TGCAGTGCCCAATGGGGACAGGGGAGCTCCTACGAGCAGTACTTC
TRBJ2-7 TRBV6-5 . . CASSYYSGAAYEQYF TGTGCCAGCAGTTACTACAGCGGTGCCGCCTACGAGCAGTACTTC
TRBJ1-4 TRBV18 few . CASSPRPPRNEKLFF TGTGCCAGCTCACCACGCCCCCCTCGTAATGAAAAACTGTTTTTT
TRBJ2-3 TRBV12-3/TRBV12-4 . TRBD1 CASSRQGVSTDTQYF TGTGCCAGCAGCAGACAGGGGGTGAGCACAGATACGCAGTATTTT